The clone carrying this T cell receptor (beta chain) occurred once. Its antigen is as yet unknown. Assay: immunoSEQ multiplex PCR; the TCRdb copy retains only in-frame clones and omits some. The table records under 85,000 clones, more than 80% of them present only once. The length of the CDR3 is 15 residues. The ends lost 1 base at V and 4 bases at J; junction bases unmatched: 1. In germline, CDR1 is LNHDA, CDR2 SQIVND (reference sequence). The time point was: week 23, last vaccination. All doses held 300 ug of mutant IDH1 20-mer peptide, with topical imiquimod. This entry belongs to a study of a mutant IDH1 vaccine in newly diagnosed glioma.

The sequence was collected from a woman between 45 and 60 years old with glioma. The source was PBMCs, collected from a glioma patient whose treatment included an IDH1 peptide vaccine. The chain recombines TRBV19 with TRBJ2-6, with 7 bases lining up with TRBD1. CDR3 sequence (DNA): TGTGCCAGTAGTATAGTACAGGGGGGGGCCAACGTCCTGACTTTC. This gives the protein CASSIVQGGANVLTF.